This TCR beta chain came from a study of shared clonotypes between healthy human individuals. Deep was the level at which the assay was run. Profiling relied on immunoSEQ multiplex PCR, and the TCRdb table lists in-frame clones only, not all of them. The data show over 700,000 clones, with approximately 77% seen just once and around 1.7% held by the top ten. Trimming took 4 bases from V and 5 from J, leaving 8 bases between them. Germline loops: CDR1 KGHSH, CDR2 LQKENI. The CDR3 length is 13 residues. Study-level results: When naive CD4 clonotypes were compared across a handful of donors, around 5% were shared. Only blood samples were collected, and tissue repertoires likely differ.

Note on this clone: Its specificity is not known.

The specimen was memory CD4+ T cells sorted from blood. Subset described: CD45RA-negative fraction. The TCR originated in a woman in her thirties in good health. The chain couples TRBV18 to TRBJ2-2; unclear D gene. Written as DNA, the CDR3 is TGTGCCAGCTCACGTCTGGAAACCGGGGAGCTGTTTTTT. This encodes CASSRLETGELFF.